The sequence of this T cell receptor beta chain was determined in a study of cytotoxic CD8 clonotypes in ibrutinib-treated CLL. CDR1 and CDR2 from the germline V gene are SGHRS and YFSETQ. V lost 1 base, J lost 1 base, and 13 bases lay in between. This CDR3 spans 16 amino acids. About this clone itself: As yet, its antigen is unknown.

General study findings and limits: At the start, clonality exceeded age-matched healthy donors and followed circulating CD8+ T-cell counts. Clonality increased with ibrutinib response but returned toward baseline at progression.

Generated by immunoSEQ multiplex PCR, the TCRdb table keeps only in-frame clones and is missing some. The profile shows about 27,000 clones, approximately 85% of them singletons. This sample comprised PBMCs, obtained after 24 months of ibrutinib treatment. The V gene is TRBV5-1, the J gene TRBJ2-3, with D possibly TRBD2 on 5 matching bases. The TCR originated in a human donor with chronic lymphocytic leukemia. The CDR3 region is CASSLQLDLGTDTQYF. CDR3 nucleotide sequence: TGCGCCAGCAGCTTGCAACTAGACTTGGGCACAGATACGCAGTATTTT. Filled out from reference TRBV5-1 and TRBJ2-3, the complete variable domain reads KAGVTQTPRYLIKTRGQQVTLSCSPISGHRSVSWYQQTPGQGLQFLFEYFSETQRNKGNFPGRFSGRQFSNSRSEMNVSTLELGDSALYLCASSLQLDLGTDTQYFGPGTRLTVL.